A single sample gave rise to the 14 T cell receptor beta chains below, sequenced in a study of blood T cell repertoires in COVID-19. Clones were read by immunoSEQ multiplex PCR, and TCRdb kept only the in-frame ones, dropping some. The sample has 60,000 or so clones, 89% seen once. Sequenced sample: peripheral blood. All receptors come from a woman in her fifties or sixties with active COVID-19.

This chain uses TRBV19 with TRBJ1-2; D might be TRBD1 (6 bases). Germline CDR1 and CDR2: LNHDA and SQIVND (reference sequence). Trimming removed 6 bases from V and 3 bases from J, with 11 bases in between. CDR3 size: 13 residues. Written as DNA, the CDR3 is TGTGCCAGTAGCCAGGGACAAGACTATGGCTACACCTTC. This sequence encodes CASSQGQDYGYTF. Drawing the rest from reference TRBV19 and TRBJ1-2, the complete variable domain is DGGITQSPKYLFRKEGQNVTLSCEQNLNHDAMYWYRQDPGQGLRLIYYSQIVNDFQKGDIAEGYSVSREKKESFPLTVTSAQKNPTAFYLCASSQGQDYGYTFGSGTRLTVV.

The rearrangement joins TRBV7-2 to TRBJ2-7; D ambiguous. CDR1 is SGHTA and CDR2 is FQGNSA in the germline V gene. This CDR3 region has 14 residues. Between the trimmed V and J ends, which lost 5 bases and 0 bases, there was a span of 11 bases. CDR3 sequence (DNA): TGTGCCAGCAGCATTGACACCTTCTCCTACGAGCAGTACTTC. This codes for CASSIDTFSYEQYF.

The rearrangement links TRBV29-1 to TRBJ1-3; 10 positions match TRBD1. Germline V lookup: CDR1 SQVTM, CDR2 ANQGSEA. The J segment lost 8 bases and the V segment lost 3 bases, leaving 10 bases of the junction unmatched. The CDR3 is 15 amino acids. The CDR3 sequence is CSVEAPDRGTDTIYF. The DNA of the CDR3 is TGCAGCGTTGAGGCCCCGGACAGGGGGACGGACACCATATATTTT.

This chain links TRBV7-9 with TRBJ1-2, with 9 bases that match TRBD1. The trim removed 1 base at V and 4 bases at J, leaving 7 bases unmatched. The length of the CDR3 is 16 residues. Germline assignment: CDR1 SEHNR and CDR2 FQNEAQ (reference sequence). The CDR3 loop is CASSLGGQGWGYGYTF. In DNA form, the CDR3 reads TGTGCCAGCAGCTTAGGGGGACAGGGTTGGGGCTATGGCTACACCTTC.

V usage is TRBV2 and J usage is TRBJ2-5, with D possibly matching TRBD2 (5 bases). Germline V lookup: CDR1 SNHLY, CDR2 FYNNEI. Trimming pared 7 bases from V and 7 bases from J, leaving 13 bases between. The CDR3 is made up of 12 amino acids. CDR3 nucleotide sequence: TGTGCCAGCACGAGGGATAGAGGGACCCAGTACTTC. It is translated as CASTRDRGTQYF. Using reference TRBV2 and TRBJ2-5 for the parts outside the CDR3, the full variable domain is EPEVTQTPSHQVTQMGQEVILRCVPISNHLYFYWYRQILGQKVEFLVSFYNNEISEKSEIFDDQFSVERPDGSNFTLKIRSTKLEDSAMYFCASTRDRGTQYFGPGTRLLVL.

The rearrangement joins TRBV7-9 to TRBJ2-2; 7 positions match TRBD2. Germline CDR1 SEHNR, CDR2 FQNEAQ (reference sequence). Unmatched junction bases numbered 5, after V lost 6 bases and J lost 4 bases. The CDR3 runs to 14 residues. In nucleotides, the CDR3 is TGTGCCAGCAGAACTAGCGCGGTCACCGGGGAGCTGTTTTTT. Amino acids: CASRTSAVTGELFF.

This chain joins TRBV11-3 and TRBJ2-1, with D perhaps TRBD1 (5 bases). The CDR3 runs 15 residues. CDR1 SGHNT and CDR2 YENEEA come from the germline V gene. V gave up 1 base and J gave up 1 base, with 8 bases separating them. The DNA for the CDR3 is TGTGCCAGCAGCTTAGTGGCAGGGTCCTACAATGAGCAGTTCTTC. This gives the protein CASSLVAGSYNEQFF.

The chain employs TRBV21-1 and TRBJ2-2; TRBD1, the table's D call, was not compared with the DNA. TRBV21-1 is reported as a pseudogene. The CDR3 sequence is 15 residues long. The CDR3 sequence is CASSSRQGGPGELFF. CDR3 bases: TGTGCCAGCAGCAGTCGACAGGGTGGCCCCGGGGAGCTGTTTTTT.

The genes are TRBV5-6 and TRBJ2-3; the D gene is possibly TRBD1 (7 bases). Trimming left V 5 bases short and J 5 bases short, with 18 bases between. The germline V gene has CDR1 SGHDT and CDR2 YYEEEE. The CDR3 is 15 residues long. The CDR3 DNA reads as TGTGCCAGCAGTCGATTGGAGGGGGCAAAAGATACGCAGTATTTT. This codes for CASSRLEGAKDTQYF.

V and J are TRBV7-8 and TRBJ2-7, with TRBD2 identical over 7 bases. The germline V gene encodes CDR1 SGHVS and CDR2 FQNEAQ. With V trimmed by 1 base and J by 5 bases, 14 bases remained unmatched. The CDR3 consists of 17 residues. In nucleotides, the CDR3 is TGTGCCAGCAGCTTAGTAGTCGGGGAGGGGATTGGGGACGAGCAGTACTTC. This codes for CASSLVVGEGIGDEQYF.

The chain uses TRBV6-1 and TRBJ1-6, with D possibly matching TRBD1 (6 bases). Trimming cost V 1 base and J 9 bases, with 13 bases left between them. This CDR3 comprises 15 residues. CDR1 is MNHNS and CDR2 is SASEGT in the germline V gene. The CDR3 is CASSEVEQGSSPLHF. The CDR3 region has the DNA TGTGCCAGCAGTGAAGTCGAACAGGGTAGTTCACCCCTCCACTTT.

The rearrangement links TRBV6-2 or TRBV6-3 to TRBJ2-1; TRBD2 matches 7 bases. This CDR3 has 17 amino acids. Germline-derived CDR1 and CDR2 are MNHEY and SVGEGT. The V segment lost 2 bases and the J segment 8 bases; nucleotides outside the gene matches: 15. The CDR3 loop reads CASSYGILGGGEDEQFF. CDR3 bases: TGTGCCAGCAGTTACGGTATCTTGGGCGGGGGAGAGGATGAGCAGTTCTTC.

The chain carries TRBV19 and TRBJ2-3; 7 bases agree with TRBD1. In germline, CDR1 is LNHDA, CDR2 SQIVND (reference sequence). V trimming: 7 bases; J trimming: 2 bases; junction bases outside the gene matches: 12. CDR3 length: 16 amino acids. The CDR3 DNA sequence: TGTGCCAGTACCGTACGAGGGGGCCGCCCCACAGATACGCAGTATTTT. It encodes CASTVRGGRPTDTQYF. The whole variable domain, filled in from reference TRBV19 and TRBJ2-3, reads DGGITQSPKYLFRKEGQNVTLSCEQNLNHDAMYWYRQDPGQGLRLIYYSQIVNDFQKGDIAEGYSVSREKKESFPLTVTSAQKNPTAFYLCASTVRGGRPTDTQYFGPGTRLTVL.

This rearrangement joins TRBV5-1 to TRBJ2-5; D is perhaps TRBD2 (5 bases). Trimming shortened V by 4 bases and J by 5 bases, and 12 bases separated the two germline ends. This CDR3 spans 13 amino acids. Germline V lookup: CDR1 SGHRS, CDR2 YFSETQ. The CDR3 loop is CASSHGGDETQYF. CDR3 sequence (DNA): TGCGCCAGCAGCCATGGAGGAGACGAGACCCAGTACTTC.